The next 5 T cell receptor beta chains were all read from a single sample in a study of blood T cell repertoires in COVID-19. Sequenced by immunoSEQ multiplex PCR; TCRdb stores in-frame clones only, minus some. The table includes about 62,000 clones, 86% detected once. Sequenced sample: peripheral blood. These receptors all come from a woman of 80 years or more with acute or convalescent COVID-19.

V usage is TRBV7-3 and J usage is TRBJ2-1; a possible D gene is TRBD1 (5 bases). Germline CDR1 SGHTA, CDR2 FQGTGA. V was shortened by 5 bases and J by 12 bases, with 23 bases between the two germline ends. CDR3 length equals 15 residues. Here the CDR3 DNA reads TGTGCCAGCAGCGCGTCCGGACACCTCTCTAAGGGGCAGTTCTTC. This gives the protein CASSASGHLSKGQFF. The whole variable domain, filled in from reference TRBV7-3 and TRBJ2-1, reads GAGVSQTPSNKVTEKGKYVELRCDPISGHTALYWYRQSLGQGPEFLIYFQGTGAADDSGLPNDRFFAVRPEGSVSTLKIQRTERGDSAVYLCASSASGHLSKGQFFGPGTRLTVL.

This clone was recorded a few times. The rearrangement joins TRBV7-9 to TRBJ2-1; perhaps TRBD2 as D (5 bases). V dropped 3 bases and J dropped 6 bases, with 12 bases sitting between them. This CDR3 spans 14 amino acids. Germline CDR1 SEHNR, CDR2 FQNEAQ (reference sequence). CDR3 in amino acids: CASSFSGGFNEQFF. The CDR3 nucleotides are TGTGCCAGCAGCTTTTCTGGCGGGTTCAATGAGCAGTTCTTC.

This chain connects TRBV19 to TRBJ1-2, with D possibly being TRBD1 (5 bases). Trimming removed 5 bases from V and 3 bases from J, with 16 bases in between. Germline values: CDR1 LNHDA, CDR2 SQIVND (reference sequence). The CDR3 loop spans 15 amino acids. In nucleotides, the CDR3 is TGTGCCAGTAGTCCCCCCGGGGGGGTACACTATGGCTACACCTTC. Translating gives CASSPPGGVHYGYTF.

The chain combines TRBV19 with TRBJ1-1; D is unresolved. The germline gives CDR1 LNHDA, CDR2 SQIVND (reference sequence). The CDR3 loop spans 14 amino acids. V lost 0 bases and J 4 bases, leaving 9 bases between the germline ends. The chain's CDR3 is CASSIEEGSTEAFF. For the CDR3, the DNA is TGTGCCAGTAGTATAGAAGAGGGAAGCACTGAAGCTTTCTTT.

The CDR3 DNA sequence: TGTGCCAGTAGGAGGGTAGCGGGAGGGCGGGGTGAGCAGTTCTTC. Amino acid sequence: CASRRVAGGRGEQFF. The chain combines TRBV19 with TRBJ2-1, with TRBD2 matching over 11 bases. This CDR3 has 15 amino acids. Germline V gene lookup returns CDR1 LNHDA and CDR2 SQIVND (reference sequence). The junction had 10 bases not matched to a gene; V was cut back by 6 bases and J by 9 bases.